This TCR beta chain was retrieved from a study of prognosis after radiotherapy for stage I lung cancer. Template was genomic DNA; TCR beta CDR3 amplified in two multiplex PCR rounds. First-round PCR amplification was performed with primers specific to each TRBV and TRBJ gene. TCRdb recomputed calls from the multiplex PCR reads with MiXCR, one row per CDR3 protein. The data contain some 25,000 distinct CDR3 sequences, about 36% of them seen just once; the ten biggest clones take up around 62%. The CDR3 is made up of 16 amino acids. After removal of 6 bases from V and 4 bases from J, the junction contained 12 bases not matched to a gene. This clonotype is medium-sized (0.01 to 0.1%) within its sample.

This chain connects TRBV12-3 or TRBV12-4 to TRBJ2-7, with TRBD2 identical over 10 bases. The sequence was collected from a donor older than 45 with non-small cell lung cancer. Source: PBMCs, taken before or after stereotactic body radiation therapy (not recorded which). CDR3 DNA sequence: TGTGCCAGCAGCCAATCAGCGGGAGGGCCTATTTACGAGCAGTACTTC. It is translated as CASSQSAGGPIYEQYF.